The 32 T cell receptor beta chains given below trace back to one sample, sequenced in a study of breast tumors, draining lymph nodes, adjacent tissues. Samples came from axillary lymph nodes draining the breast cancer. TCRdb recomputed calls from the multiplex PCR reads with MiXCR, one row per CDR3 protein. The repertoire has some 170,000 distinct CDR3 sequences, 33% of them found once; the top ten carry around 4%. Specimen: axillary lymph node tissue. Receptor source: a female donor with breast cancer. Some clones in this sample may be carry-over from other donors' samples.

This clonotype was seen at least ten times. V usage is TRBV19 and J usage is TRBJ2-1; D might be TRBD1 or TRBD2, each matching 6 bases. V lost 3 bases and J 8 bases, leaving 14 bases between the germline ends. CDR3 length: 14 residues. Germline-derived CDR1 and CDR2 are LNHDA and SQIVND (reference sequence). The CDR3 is CASSIGGRRDEQFF. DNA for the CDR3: TGTGCCAGTAGTATCGGGGGCCGACGGGATGAGCAGTTCTTC.

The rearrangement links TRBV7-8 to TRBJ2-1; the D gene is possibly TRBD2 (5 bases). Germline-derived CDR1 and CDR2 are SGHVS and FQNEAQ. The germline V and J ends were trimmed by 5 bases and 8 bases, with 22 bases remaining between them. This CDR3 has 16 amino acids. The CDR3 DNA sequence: TGTGCCAGCAGCCTCTCTGAGGGCCGTCGTATCTATGAGCAGTTCTTC. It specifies CASSLSEGRRIYEQFF.

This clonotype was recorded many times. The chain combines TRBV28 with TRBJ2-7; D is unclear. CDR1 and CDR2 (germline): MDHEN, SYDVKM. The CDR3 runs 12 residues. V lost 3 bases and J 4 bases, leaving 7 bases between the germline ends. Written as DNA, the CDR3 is TGTGCCAGCAGTTTGTACGATTACGAGCAGTACTTC. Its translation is CASSLYDYEQYF.

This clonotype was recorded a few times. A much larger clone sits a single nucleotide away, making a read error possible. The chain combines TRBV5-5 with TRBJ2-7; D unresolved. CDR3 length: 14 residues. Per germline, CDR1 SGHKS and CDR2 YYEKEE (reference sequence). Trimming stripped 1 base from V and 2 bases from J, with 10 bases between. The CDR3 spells CASSLLPATYEQYF. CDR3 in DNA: TGTGCCAGCAGCTTGTTACCGGCTACCTACGAGCAGTACTTC.

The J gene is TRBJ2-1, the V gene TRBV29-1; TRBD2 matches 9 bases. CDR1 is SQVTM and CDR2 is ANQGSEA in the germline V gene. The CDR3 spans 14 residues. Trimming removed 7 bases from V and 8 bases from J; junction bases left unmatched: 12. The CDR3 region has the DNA TGCAGCGATCCTCCGACTAGCGGTTCGGATGAGCAGTTCTTC. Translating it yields CSDPPTSGSDEQFF.

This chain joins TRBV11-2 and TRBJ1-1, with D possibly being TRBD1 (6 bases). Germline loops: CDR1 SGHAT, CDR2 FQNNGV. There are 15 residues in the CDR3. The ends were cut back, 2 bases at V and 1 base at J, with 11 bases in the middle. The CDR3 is CASSLITQGNTEAFF. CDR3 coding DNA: TGTGCCAGCAGCTTAATCACACAGGGGAACACTGAAGCTTTCTTT.

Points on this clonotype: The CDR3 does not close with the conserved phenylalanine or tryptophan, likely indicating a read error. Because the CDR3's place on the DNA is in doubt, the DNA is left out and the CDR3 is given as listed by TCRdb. The CDR3 here is CASSTGGLAGVRV. The chain links TRBV7-9 to TRBJ2-2; TRBD2, the table's D call, was not compared with the DNA. With termini counted, the CDR3 has 13 amino acids. CDR1 and CDR2 from the germline V gene are SEHNR and FQNEAQ (reference sequence).

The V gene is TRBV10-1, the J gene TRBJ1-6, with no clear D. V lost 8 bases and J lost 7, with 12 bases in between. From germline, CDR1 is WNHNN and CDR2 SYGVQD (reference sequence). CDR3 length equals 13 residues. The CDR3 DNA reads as TGCGCCAGCCGATCGGGTAGGAATTCACCCCTCCACTTT. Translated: CASRSGRNSPLHF.

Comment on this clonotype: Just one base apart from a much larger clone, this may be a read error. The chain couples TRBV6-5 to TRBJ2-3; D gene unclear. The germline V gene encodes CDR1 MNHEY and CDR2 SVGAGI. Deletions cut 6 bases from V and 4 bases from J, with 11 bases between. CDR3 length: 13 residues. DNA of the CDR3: TGTGCCAGCAGACTGGCTTGGGCAGATACGCAGTATTTT. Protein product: CASRLAWADTQYF.

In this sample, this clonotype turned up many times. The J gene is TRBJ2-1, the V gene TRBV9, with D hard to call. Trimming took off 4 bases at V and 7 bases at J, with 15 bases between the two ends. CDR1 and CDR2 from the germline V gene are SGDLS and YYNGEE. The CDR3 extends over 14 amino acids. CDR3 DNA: TGTGCCAGCAGCCCCAGGTCCCAAAGGAATGAGCAGTTCTTC. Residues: CASSPRSQRNEQFF. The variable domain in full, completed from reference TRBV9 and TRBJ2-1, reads DSGVTQTPKHLITATGQRVTLRCSPRSGDLSVYWYQQSLDQGLQFLIQYYNGEERAKGNILERFSAQQFPDLHSELNLSSLELGDSALYFCASSPRSQRNEQFFGPGTRLTVL.

DNA of the CDR3: TGTGCCAGCAGGGCTACAGGGGGCGCTGGAAATGAGCAGTTCTTC. This gives the protein CASRATGGAGNEQFF. This rearrangement joins TRBV6-5 to TRBJ2-1, with 9 bases matching TRBD1. The CDR3 sequence is 15 residues long. Germline CDR1 and CDR2: MNHEY and SVGAGI. With 6 bases clipped from V and 7 bases from J, the junction kept 10 bases outside the gene matches.

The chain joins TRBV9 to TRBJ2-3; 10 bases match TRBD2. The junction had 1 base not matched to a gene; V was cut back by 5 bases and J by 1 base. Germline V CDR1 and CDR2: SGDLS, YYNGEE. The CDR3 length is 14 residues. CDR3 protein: CASSSGGRTDTQYF. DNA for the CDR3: TGTGCCAGCAGTAGCGGGGGGCGCACAGATACGCAGTATTTT.

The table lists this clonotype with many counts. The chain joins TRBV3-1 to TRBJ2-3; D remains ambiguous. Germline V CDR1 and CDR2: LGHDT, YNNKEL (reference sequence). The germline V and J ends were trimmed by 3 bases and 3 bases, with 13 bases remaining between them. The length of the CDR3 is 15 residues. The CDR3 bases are TGTGCCAGCAGCCAGGGAAGGCTTGGAACAGATACGCAGTATTTT. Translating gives CASSQGRLGTDTQYF.

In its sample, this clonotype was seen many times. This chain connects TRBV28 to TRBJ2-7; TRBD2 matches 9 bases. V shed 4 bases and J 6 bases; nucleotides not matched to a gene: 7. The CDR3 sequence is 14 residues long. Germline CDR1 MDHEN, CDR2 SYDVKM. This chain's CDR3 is CASSSGTSSREQYF. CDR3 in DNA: TGTGCCAGCAGTTCCGGGACTAGCTCCCGCGAGCAGTACTTC.

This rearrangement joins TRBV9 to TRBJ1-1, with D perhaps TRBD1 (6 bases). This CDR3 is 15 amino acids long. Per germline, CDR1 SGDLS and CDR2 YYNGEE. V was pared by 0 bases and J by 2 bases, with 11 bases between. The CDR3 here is CASSVGRGENTEAFF. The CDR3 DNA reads TGTGCCAGCAGCGTAGGGAGGGGGGAAAACACTGAAGCTTTCTTT.

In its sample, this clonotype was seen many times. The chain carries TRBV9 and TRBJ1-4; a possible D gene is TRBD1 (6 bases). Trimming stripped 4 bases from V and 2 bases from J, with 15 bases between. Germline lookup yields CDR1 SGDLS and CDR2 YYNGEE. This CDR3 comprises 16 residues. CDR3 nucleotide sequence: TGTGCCAGCAGCAGGGAGGGGGTATCTACTAATGAAAAACTGTTTTTT. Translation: CASSREGVSTNEKLFF.

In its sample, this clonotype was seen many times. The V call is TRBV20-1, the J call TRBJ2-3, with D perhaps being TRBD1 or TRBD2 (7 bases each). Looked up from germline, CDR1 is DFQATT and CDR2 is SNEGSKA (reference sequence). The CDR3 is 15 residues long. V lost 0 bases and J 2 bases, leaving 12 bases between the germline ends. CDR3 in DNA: TGCAGTGCTAGAGATCAGGGGGGGGTCACAGATACGCAGTATTTT. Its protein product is CSARDQGGVTDTQYF.

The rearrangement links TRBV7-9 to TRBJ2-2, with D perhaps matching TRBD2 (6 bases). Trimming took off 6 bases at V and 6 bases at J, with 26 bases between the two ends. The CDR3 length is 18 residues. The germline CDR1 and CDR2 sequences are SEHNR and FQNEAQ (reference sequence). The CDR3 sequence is CASSRTERGSARAGELFF. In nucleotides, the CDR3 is TGTGCCAGCAGTAGGACCGAACGGGGGTCGGCTCGGGCCGGGGAGCTGTTTTTT.

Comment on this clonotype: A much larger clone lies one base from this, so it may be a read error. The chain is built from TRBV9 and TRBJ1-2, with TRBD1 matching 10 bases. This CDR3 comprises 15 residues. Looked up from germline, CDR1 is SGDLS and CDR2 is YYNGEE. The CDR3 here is CASSVSGTGDRGSTF. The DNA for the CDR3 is TGTGCCAGCAGCGTATCCGGGACAGGGGACAGGGGCTCCACCTTC.

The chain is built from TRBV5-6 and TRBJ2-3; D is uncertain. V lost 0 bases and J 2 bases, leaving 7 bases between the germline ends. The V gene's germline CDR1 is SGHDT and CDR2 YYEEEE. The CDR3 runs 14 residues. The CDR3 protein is CASSLARATDTQYF. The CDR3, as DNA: TGTGCCAGCAGCTTGGCTCGAGCCACAGATACGCAGTATTTT.

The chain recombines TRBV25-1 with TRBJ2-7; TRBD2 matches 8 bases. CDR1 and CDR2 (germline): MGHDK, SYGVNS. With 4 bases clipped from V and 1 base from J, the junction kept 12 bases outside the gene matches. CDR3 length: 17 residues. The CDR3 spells CASSAEPGLVLSYEQYF. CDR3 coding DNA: TGTGCCAGCAGTGCTGAACCGGGACTAGTGTTGTCCTACGAGCAGTACTTC.

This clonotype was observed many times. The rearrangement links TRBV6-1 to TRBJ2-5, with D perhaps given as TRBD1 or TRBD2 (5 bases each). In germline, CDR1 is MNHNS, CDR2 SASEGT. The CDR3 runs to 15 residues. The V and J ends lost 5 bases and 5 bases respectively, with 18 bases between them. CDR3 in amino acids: CASSHPGAIEETQYF. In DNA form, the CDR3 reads TGTGCCAGCAGTCACCCCGGGGCAATCGAGGAGACCCAGTACTTC.

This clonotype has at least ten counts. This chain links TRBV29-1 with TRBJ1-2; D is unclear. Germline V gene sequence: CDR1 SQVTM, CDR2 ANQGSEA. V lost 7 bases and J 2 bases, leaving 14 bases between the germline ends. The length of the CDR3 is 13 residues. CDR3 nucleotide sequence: TGCAGCGCAGGACCTGCAGGCAACTATGGCTACACCTTC. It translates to CSAGPAGNYGYTF.

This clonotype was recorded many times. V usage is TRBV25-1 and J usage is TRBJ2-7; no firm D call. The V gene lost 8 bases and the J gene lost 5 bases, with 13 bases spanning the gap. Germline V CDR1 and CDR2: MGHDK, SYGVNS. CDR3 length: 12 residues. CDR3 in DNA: TGTGCCAGCGGTGGTGGAGTCCACGAGCAGTACTTC. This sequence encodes CASGGGVHEQYF.

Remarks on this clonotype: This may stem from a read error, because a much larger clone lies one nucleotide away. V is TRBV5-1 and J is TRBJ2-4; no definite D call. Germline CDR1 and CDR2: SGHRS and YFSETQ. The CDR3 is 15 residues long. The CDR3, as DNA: TGCGCCAGCAGCAAGGGCAGTATAGCCAACAACATTCAGTACTTC. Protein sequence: CASSKGSIANNIQYF.

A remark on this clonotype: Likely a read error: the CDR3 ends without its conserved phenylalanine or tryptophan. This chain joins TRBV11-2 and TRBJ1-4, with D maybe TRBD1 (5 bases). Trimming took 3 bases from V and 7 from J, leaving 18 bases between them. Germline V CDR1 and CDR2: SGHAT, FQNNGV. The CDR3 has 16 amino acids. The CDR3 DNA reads TGTGCCAGCAGCTTCACCTCAGGGTCGGGAACTGAAAAACTGTTTTAT. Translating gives CASSFTSGSGTEKLFY.

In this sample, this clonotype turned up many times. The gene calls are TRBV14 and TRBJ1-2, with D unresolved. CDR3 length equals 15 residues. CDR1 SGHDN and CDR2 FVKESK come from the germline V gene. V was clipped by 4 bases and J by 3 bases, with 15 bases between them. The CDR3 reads CASSPGGPGDYGYTF. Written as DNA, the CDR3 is TGTGCCAGCAGCCCAGGCGGGCCGGGCGACTATGGCTACACCTTC. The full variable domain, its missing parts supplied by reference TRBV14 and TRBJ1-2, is EAGVTQFPSHSVIEKGQTVTLRCDPISGHDNLYWYRRVMGKEIKFLLHFVKESKQDESGMPNNRFLAERTGGTYSTLKVQPAELEDSGVYFCASSPGGPGDYGYTFGSGTRLTVV.

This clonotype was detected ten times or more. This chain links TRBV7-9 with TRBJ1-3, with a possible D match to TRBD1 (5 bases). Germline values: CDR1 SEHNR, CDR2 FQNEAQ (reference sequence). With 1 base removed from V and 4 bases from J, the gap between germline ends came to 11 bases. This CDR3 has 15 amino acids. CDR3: CASSLVAGKGNTIYF. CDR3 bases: TGTGCCAGCAGCTTAGTGGCAGGGAAGGGAAACACCATATATTTT.

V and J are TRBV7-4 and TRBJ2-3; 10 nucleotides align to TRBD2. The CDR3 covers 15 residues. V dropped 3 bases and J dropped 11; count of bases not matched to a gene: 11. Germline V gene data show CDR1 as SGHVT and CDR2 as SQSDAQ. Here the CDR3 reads CASSLLAGVYNEQYF. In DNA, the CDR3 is TGTGCCAGCAGCTTGCTAGCGGGAGTCTACAATGAGCAGTATTTT.

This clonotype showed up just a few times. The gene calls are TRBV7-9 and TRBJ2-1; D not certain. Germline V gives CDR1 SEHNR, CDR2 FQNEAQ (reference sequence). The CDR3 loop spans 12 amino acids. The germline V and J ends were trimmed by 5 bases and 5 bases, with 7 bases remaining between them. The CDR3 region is CASSAIDNEQFF. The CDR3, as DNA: TGTGCCAGCAGCGCAATTGACAATGAGCAGTTCTTC.

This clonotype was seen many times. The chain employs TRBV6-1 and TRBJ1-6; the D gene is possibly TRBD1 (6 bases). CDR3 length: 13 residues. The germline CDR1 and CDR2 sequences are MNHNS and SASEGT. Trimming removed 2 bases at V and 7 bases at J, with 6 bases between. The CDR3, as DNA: TGTGCCAGCAGTGAAAGGGGGAATTCACCCCTCCACTTT. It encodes CASSERGNSPLHF.

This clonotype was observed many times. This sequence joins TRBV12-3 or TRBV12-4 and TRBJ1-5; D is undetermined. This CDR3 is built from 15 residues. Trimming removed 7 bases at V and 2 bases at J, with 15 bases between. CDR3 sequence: CASKPGTGGNQPQHF. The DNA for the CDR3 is TGTGCCAGCAAACCGGGCACCGGGGGCAATCAGCCCCAGCATTTT.